This T cell receptor beta chain emerged from a study of CD4 T cells in relation to SARS-CoV-2 and coronaviruses. Across the whole study: PBMCs were cultured with antigen for less than twelve days before TCR beta sequencing.

The unexposed donors gave CD4+ T cells in 2011-2018, prior to COVID-19. After more than eight days of culture, CD4+ T cells were isolated. As cell numbers allowed, unexposed-donor CD4+ T cells faced SARS-CoV-2 S/N and four cold-coronavirus spikes. The protocol was immunoSEQ multiplex PCR, while the TCRdb copy is restricted to in-frame clones and leaves out a portion. The sample holds over 15,000 clones; 80% to 85% are singletons and the top ten take roughly two fifths. This CDR3 has 13 amino acids. V was shortened by 7 bases and J by 2 bases, with 11 bases between the two germline ends. Germline V lookup: CDR1 MDHEN, CDR2 SYDVKM. This clone came up once. What it recognizes is unknown. Study-level findings and limits: Each donor contributed either pre-pandemic or post-infection samples, not both.

This sequence joins TRBV28 and TRBJ1-1, with TRBD1 as a possible D gene (6 bases). The source is a human donor in good health. The sample taken for sequencing was CD4+ T cells from PBMCs, cultured in vitro. CDR3 coding DNA: TGTGCCAGCACGATACAGGGCAACACTGAAGCTTTCTTT. It yields the protein CASTIQGNTEAFF. The full variable domain, rest sourced from reference TRBV28 and TRBJ1-1, is DVKVTQSSRYLVKRTGEKVFLECVQDMDHENMFWYRQDPGLGLRLIYFSYDVKMKEKGDIPEGYSVSREKKERFSLILESASTNQTSMYLCASTIQGNTEAFFGQGTRLTVV.